Below are 21 T cell receptor beta chains sequenced from a single sample in a study of graft-versus-host responses after intestinal transplantation. The assay was immunoSEQ multiplex PCR, and TCRdb's table has in-frame clones only and misses some. In the table there are 25,000 to 35,000 clones, about 86% of which are singletons. What these receptors recognize is not known. The sample in question was unstimulated CD8+ T cells sorted from spleen or lymph node cells, obtained before intestinal transplant. The receptors originated from a human donor who received an intestinal transplant.

The chain's CDR3 is CSARPLLLGRLDTQYF. The CDR3 DNA is TGCAGCGCCCGGCCCCTCCTCCTAGGGAGGCTGGATACGCAGTATTTT. The chain links TRBV29-1 to TRBJ2-3; D might be TRBD2 (6 bases). This CDR3 is built from 16 residues. The germline V gene encodes CDR1 SQVTM and CDR2 ANQGSEA. V lost 7 bases and J lost 6, with 26 bases in between.

V is TRBV6-5 and J is TRBJ2-5; D is perhaps TRBD1 (6 bases). With the DNA end fitting TRBJ2-7 better, the J assignment may be wrong. CDR3 length: 13 amino acids. CDR1 MNHEY and CDR2 SVGAGI come from the germline V gene. CDR3 bases: TGTGCCAGCAGTTTCGACAGGTCCTACGAGCAGTACTTC. Its translation is CASSFDRSYEQYF.

By its share, this clone is medium-sized (0.01 to 0.1%). The J gene is TRBJ2-7, the V gene TRBV11-3; possible D gene TRBD1, 6 bases. Germline lookup yields CDR1 SGHNT and CDR2 YENEEA. Trimming shortened V by 5 bases and J by 3 bases, and 29 bases separated the two germline ends. This CDR3 region has 19 residues. The CDR3 nucleotides read TGTGCCAGCAGCCCTTTCCGGGACATGGGTTTTGGGCACTGCTACGAGCAGTACTTC. Translating it yields CASSPFRDMGFGHCYEQYF.

The gene calls are TRBV28 and TRBJ2-7, with TRBD2 identical over 9 bases. Germline assignment: CDR1 MDHEN and CDR2 SYDVKM. The CDR3 length is 17 residues. V shed 3 bases, J shed 4 bases, and the junction held 13 bases outside the gene matches. The CDR3 bases are TGTGCCAGCAGTTTGGGGCTAGCGGGAAAGGGGGGATACGAGCAGTACTTC. This codes for CASSLGLAGKGGYEQYF.

The V call is TRBV28, the J call TRBJ1-3, with no clear D. This CDR3 has 13 amino acids. V dropped 8 bases and J dropped 0 bases, with 8 bases sitting between them. CDR1 and CDR2 (germline): MDHEN, SYDVKM. CDR3 nucleotides: TGTGCCAGCCGCGGAATCTCTGGAAACACCATATATTTT. It codes for CASRGISGNTIYF.

Relative to its sample, this clone is medium-sized. The V and J genes are TRBV7-9 and TRBJ1-1; weak D call: TRBD1 (5 bases). Per germline, CDR1 SEHNR and CDR2 FQNEAQ (reference sequence). The germline V and J ends were trimmed by 5 bases and 3 bases, with 16 bases remaining between them. The CDR3 covers 15 residues. The CDR3: CASSPVAAGYTEAFF. In DNA form, the CDR3 reads TGTGCCAGCAGCCCGGTGGCGGCAGGGTACACTGAAGCTTTCTTT.

The chain joins TRBV27 to TRBJ2-1; D not certain. V lost 1 base and J 10 bases, leaving 11 bases between the germline ends. The CDR3 runs to 13 residues. Germline V lookup: CDR1 MNHEY, CDR2 SMNVEV (reference sequence). This CDR3 is CASSLFSVHEQFF. In DNA, the CDR3 is TGTGCCAGCAGTTTATTTAGTGTCCACGAGCAGTTCTTC.

This rearrangement joins TRBV27 to TRBJ2-5; 11 bases agree with TRBD2. Germline CDR1 MNHEY, CDR2 SMNVEV (reference sequence). The CDR3 is 17 residues long. V was clipped by 3 bases and J by 2 bases; unmatched bases: 8. The CDR3 reads CASSFLQTSGVQETQYF. For the CDR3, the DNA is TGTGCCAGCAGTTTCCTCCAGACTAGCGGGGTACAAGAGACCCAGTACTTC.

Turning to this clone: The same CDR3 also results from other DNA sequences found in this sample. CDR3 loop: CASSESANYANTGELFF. CDR3 DNA: TGCGCCAGCAGTGAGTCAGCGAATTACGCGAACACCGGGGAGCTGTTTTTT. The chain joins TRBV10-2 to TRBJ2-2; D remains ambiguous. This CDR3 region has 17 residues. The V gene lost 0 bases and the J gene lost 0 bases, with 11 bases spanning the gap. Germline V gene data show CDR1 as WSHSY and CDR2 as SAAADI.

This chain links TRBV28 with TRBJ2-7; D perhaps matches TRBD2 (5 bases). The V gene lost 6 bases and the J gene lost 0 bases, with 9 bases spanning the gap. The length of the CDR3 is 13 residues. CDR1 and CDR2 from the germline V gene are MDHEN and SYDVKM. The CDR3, as DNA: TGTGCCAGCAGCCCCGGGATCTCCTACGAGCAGTACTTC. Translating gives CASSPGISYEQYF.

This sequence joins TRBV4-1 and TRBJ2-7; TRBD1 aligns across 10 bases. There are 14 residues in the CDR3. With 4 bases clipped from V and 5 bases from J, the junction kept 5 bases outside the gene matches. Germline assignment: CDR1 MGHRA and CDR2 YSYEKL. For the CDR3, the DNA is TGCGCCAGCAGCCCGGGACAGGGGCCCCACGAGCAGTACTTC. Translated: CASSPGQGPHEQYF.

This chain connects TRBV19 to TRBJ2-3; 7 bases agree with TRBD1. V shed 0 bases, J shed 2 bases, and the junction held 2 bases outside the gene matches. The germline V gene encodes CDR1 LNHDA and CDR2 SQIVND (reference sequence). The CDR3 is made up of 15 amino acids. CDR3 in amino acids: CASSIDRGTTDTQYF. The CDR3 nucleotides read TGTGCCAGTAGTATAGACAGGGGGACCACAGATACGCAGTATTTT.

This sequence joins TRBV5-6 and TRBJ1-2, with 10 nucleotides matching TRBD1. V dropped 7 bases and J dropped 9; count of bases not matched to a gene: 12. This CDR3 has 14 amino acids. The V gene's germline CDR1 is SGHDT and CDR2 YYEEEE. CDR3 sequence (DNA): TGTGCCAGCTTTCGGGGGACAGGGGTTCGGAGCTACACCTTC. This gives the protein CASFRGTGVRSYTF.

The gene calls are TRBV7-9 and TRBJ2-3; TRBD1 matches at 8 bases. After removal of 4 bases from V and 6 bases from J, the junction contained 9 bases not matched to a gene. Germline lookup yields CDR1 SEHNR and CDR2 FQNEAQ (reference sequence). The CDR3 has 15 residues. The CDR3 sequence is CASSYTGGSRDTQYF. Written as DNA, the CDR3 is TGTGCCAGCAGCTATACAGGGGGTAGTCGGGATACGCAGTATTTT.

This clone has a handful of counts. The CDR3 DNA is TGTGCCAGCAGGGGACTTGGGCAGTACTTC. It encodes CASRGLGQYF. This chain connects TRBV6-1 to TRBJ2-7; D is perhaps TRBD2 (6 bases). Germline CDR1 MNHNS, CDR2 SASEGT. The V and J ends lost 6 bases and 9 bases respectively, with 9 bases between them. The CDR3 consists of 10 residues.

This rearrangement joins TRBV7-9 to TRBJ2-7; TRBD1 is a possible D gene (5 bases). The V end lost 1 base, the J end lost 5 bases, and 12 bases lay between the germline ends. The CDR3 is 14 residues long. CDR1 is SEHNR, CDR2 FQNEAQ, per germline (reference sequence). The CDR3 DNA reads TGTGCCAGCAGCTTAGTCCTAGGGGCGGACGAGCAGTACTTC. The encoded protein is CASSLVLGADEQYF.

The chain links TRBV29-1 to TRBJ2-3; TRBD1 matches 8 bases. Losses at the gene ends were 7 bases for V and 2 bases for J; bases not matched to a gene: 5. Germline CDR1 reads SQVTM; CDR2 reads ANQGSEA. CDR3 length equals 13 residues. CDR3 in DNA: TGCAGCGCGGACAGGGTGAACACAGATACGCAGTATTTT. Its translation is CSADRVNTDTQYF.

The CDR3 coding sequence is TGTGCCAGCAGCTTCGGACAGGCATGGGATACGCAGTATTTT. Translation gives CASSFGQAWDTQYF. J is TRBJ2-3 and V is TRBV5-6, with 7 bases fitting TRBD1. Trimming removed 2 bases from V and 6 bases from J; junction bases left unmatched: 6. The CDR3 is 14 amino acids. The germline V gene has CDR1 SGHDT and CDR2 YYEEEE.

The chain recombines TRBV4-1 with TRBJ2-7, with 7 nucleotides matching TRBD2. This CDR3 has 15 amino acids. J gave up 3 bases and V 0 bases, and 5 bases lay outside the gene matches. Germline values: CDR1 MGHRA, CDR2 YSYEKL. The CDR3 sequence is CASSQDRLAGYEQYF. For the CDR3, the DNA is TGCGCCAGCAGCCAAGATCGATTAGCGGGCTACGAGCAGTACTTC.

This chain uses TRBV11-3 with TRBJ1-3; D is unclear. The CDR3 sequence is 15 residues long. CDR1 SGHNT and CDR2 YENEEA come from the germline V gene. The germline V and J ends were trimmed by 5 bases and 0 bases, with 11 bases remaining between them. In nucleotides, the CDR3 is TGTGCCAGCAGCCCTAGCTGGGACTCTGGAAACACCATATATTTT. Its protein is CASSPSWDSGNTIYF.

This clone was observed once. The CDR3 sequence is CASSFVRQGLSYEQYF. The CDR3 region has the DNA TGTGCCAGCAGCTTCGTCAGACAGGGACTCTCCTACGAGCAGTACTTC. V usage is TRBV7-8 and J usage is TRBJ2-7; TRBD1 is a possible D gene (7 bases). The CDR3 sequence is 16 residues long. The germline V gene encodes CDR1 SGHVS and CDR2 FQNEAQ. Trimming took 3 bases from V and 0 from J, leaving 15 bases between them.